Below, 19 T cell receptor beta chains from the same sample are listed, as sequenced in a study of Ad26.COV2.S vaccination and SARS-CoV-2 variants (dated by TCRdb to the early 2020s). Per the publication, the treatment or condition label means: 15 to 20 received Ad26.COV2.S at low or high dose, single or two shots; roughly 5 received placebo; per-sample allocation not given. For vaccine and placebo recipients, repertoires were sequenced using samples collected on day 63 after the first injection. Preparation of the library involved the immunoSEQ multiplex PCR assay. TCRdb's version of the immuneACCESS table is confined to in-frame rearrangements and falls short of the full clone set. An unresolved V gene accounts for under half of the shortfall where checked; the remainder is of unknown origin. The sample table holds some 350,000 clones, of which around 84% were seen once. Clones ranked in the top ten supply 3.3% of the sample.

This specimen was peripheral blood, taken in a trial of Ad26.COV2.S vaccine versus placebo. The receptors stem from a person aged 18 to 65 who received the Ad26.COV2.S COVID-19 vaccine or a placebo.

The sample holds many counts of this clone. The chain couples TRBV6-1 to TRBJ2-7, with 8 bases lining up with TRBD1. Germline V gives CDR1 MNHNS, CDR2 SASEGT. Trimming took 1 base from V and 3 from J; bases not matched to a gene: 8. The CDR3 contains 16 residues. For the CDR3, the DNA is TGTGCCAGCAGTGAAGTACTGACAGGGGTGAGCTACGAGCAGTACTTC. This translates into CASSEVLTGVSYEQYF.

V usage is TRBV7-2 and J usage is TRBJ2-7, with D possibly matching TRBD1 (6 bases). The CDR3 sequence is 13 residues long. The V gene's germline CDR1 is SGHTA and CDR2 FQGNSA. V lost 3 bases and J 6 bases, leaving 12 bases between the germline ends. CDR3 DNA sequence: TGTGCCAGCAGCTTGGGACAACCCGGCGAGCAGTACTTC. This encodes CASSLGQPGEQYF. Combining the CDR3 with reference TRBV7-2 and TRBJ2-7 gives the whole variable domain GAGVSQSPSNKVTEKGKDVELRCDPISGHTALYWYRQSLGQGLEFLIYFQGNSAPDKSGLPSDRFSAERTGGSVSTLTIQRTQQEDSAVYLCASSLGQPGEQYFGPGTRLTVT.

The chain is built from TRBV5-4 and TRBJ2-3; the D gene could be TRBD1 or TRBD2 (5 bases each). Trimming shortened V by 2 bases and J by 2 bases, and 12 bases separated the two germline ends. CDR1 is SGHNT, CDR2 YYREEE, per germline (reference sequence). The CDR3 has 15 amino acids. DNA of the CDR3: TGTGCCAGCAGCTTCCGGGACGCTCTCACAGATACGCAGTATTTT. It translates to CASSFRDALTDTQYF.

This clone has only one observation. V is TRBV4-3 and J is TRBJ2-2, with 9 bases fitting TRBD2. The J segment lost 4 bases and the V segment lost 8 bases, leaving 11 bases of the junction unmatched. The CDR3 extends over 16 amino acids. Germline V lookup: CDR1 LGHNA, CDR2 YSLEER. In DNA form, the CDR3 reads TGCGCCAGCGGACTAGCGCCTGGAAGGGGCACCGGGGAGCTGTTTTTT. It encodes CASGLAPGRGTGELFF.

The rearrangement joins TRBV18 to TRBJ1-2, with D uncertain. CDR1 KGHSH and CDR2 LQKENI come from the germline V gene. The CDR3 loop spans 15 amino acids. Trimming removed 3 bases from V and 3 bases from J, with 14 bases in between. The DNA of the CDR3 is TGTGCCAGCTCACCCCCCGCCAAGGGTGACTATGGCTACACCTTC. As protein: CASSPPAKGDYGYTF.

J is TRBJ2-1 and V is TRBV20-1; D is perhaps TRBD1 (5 bases). Trimming stripped 4 bases from V and 10 bases from J, with 8 bases between. Germline CDR1 reads DFQATT; CDR2 reads SNEGSKA (reference sequence). CDR3 length equals 10 residues. The CDR3 protein is CSAIREEQFF. The CDR3 region has the DNA TGCAGTGCTATCAGGGAAGAGCAGTTCTTC.

The rearrangement links TRBV6-5 to TRBJ1-2; no clear D gene. Per germline, CDR1 MNHEY and CDR2 SVGAGI. The CDR3 consists of 13 residues. Trimming stripped 6 bases from V and 1 base from J, with 9 bases between. CDR3 sequence reads: CASSGWGNYGYTF. DNA for the CDR3: TGTGCCAGCAGCGGGTGGGGTAACTATGGCTACACCTTC.

The CDR3 sequence: CASSHRTGDTEAFF. The CDR3 DNA sequence: TGTGCCAGCAGCCACAGGACAGGGGACACTGAAGCTTTCTTT. The genes are TRBV3-1 (or the pseudogene TRBV3-2) and TRBJ1-1, with 9 bases lining up with TRBD1. V dropped 3 bases and J dropped 3; count of bases not matched to a gene: 2. This CDR3 is 14 amino acids long. The germline CDR1 and CDR2 sequences are LGHDT and YNNKEL (reference sequence).

This chain joins TRBV7-2 and TRBJ1-5; tentatively, D is TRBD1 (5 bases). Germline CDR1 and CDR2: SGHTA and FQGNSA. This CDR3 is 13 amino acids long. Trimming stripped 6 bases from V and 6 bases from J, with 12 bases between. The CDR3 DNA is TGTGCCAGCAGTTCAGGGTTGGCTCAGCCCCAGCATTTT. The encoded protein is CASSSGLAQPQHF.

The gene calls are TRBV28 and TRBJ2-1; D is uncertain. This CDR3 is built from 10 residues. The V gene lost 3 bases and the J gene lost 7 bases, with 1 base spanning the gap. CDR1 MDHEN and CDR2 SYDVKM come from the germline V gene. The CDR3 loop reads CASSLNEQFF. CDR3 DNA: TGTGCCAGCAGTTTGAATGAGCAGTTCTTC.

About this clone itself: The same CDR3 can be traced to other DNA sequences in this sample. The V gene is TRBV9, the J gene TRBJ2-3; the D gene is possibly TRBD2 (6 bases). Germline loops: CDR1 SGDLS, CDR2 YYNGEE. The CDR3 covers 15 residues. Trimming removed 0 bases at V and 1 base at J, with 9 bases between. This CDR3 reads CASSVVEGRTDTQYF. The CDR3 DNA follows: TGTGCCAGCAGCGTAGTGGAGGGCCGCACAGATACGCAGTATTTT.

The genes are TRBV28 and TRBJ2-2; 12 positions agree with TRBD2. This CDR3 has 16 amino acids. J was trimmed by 6 bases and V by 6 bases; bases with no gene match: 8. Germline V gene data show CDR1 as MDHEN and CDR2 as SYDVKM. The CDR3 coding sequence is TGTGCCAGCAGGCCTGCTAGCGGGAGGGCCCCCGGGGAGCTGTTTTTT. Protein product: CASRPASGRAPGELFF. The whole variable domain, remainder taken from reference TRBV28 and TRBJ2-2, is DVKVTQSSRYLVKRTGEKVFLECVQDMDHENMFWYRQDPGLGLRLIYFSYDVKMKEKGDIPEGYSVSREKKERFSLILESASTNQTSMYLCASRPASGRAPGELFFGEGSRLTVL.

This clone came up once. The chain recombines TRBV3-1 (or the pseudogene TRBV3-2) with TRBJ1-2, with TRBD1 as a possible D gene (6 bases). The germline CDR1 and CDR2 sequences are LGHDT and YNNKEL (reference sequence). V was pared by 3 bases and J by 8 bases, with 19 bases between. The CDR3 is 15 amino acids. The CDR3 coding sequence is TGTGCCAGCAGCCATAAAAGGGGCAGGGGAGAGGGCTACACCTTC. This gives the protein CASSHKRGRGEGYTF.

The chain links TRBV30 to TRBJ1-2; 8 bases map to TRBD1. The CDR3 length is 18 residues. Germline-derived CDR1 and CDR2 are GTSNPN and SVGIG (reference sequence). Trimming took 0 bases from V and 6 from J; bases not matched to a gene: 18. CDR3: CAWSVLFFLSGGAHGYTF. The CDR3 region has the DNA TGTGCCTGGAGTGTACTCTTTTTCTTGTCAGGGGGCGCCCATGGCTACACCTTC.

The chain recombines TRBV19 with TRBJ1-5, with D unresolved. This CDR3 is 14 amino acids long. The germline V gene encodes CDR1 LNHDA and CDR2 SQIVND (reference sequence). V was shortened by 1 base and J by 3 bases, with 7 bases between the two germline ends. The CDR3: CASSIGDYNQPQHF. The CDR3 DNA reads as TGTGCCAGTAGTATAGGCGATTACAATCAGCCCCAGCATTTT.

The sample holds a few counts of this clone. The chain combines TRBV3-1 (or the pseudogene TRBV3-2) with TRBJ1-1; D unclear. Trimming shortened V by 2 bases and J by 0 bases, and 4 bases separated the two germline ends. Germline V gives CDR1 LGHDT, CDR2 YNNKEL (reference sequence). The CDR3 has 13 amino acids. The DNA for the CDR3 is TGTGCCAGCAGCCAACATTTGAACACTGAAGCTTTCTTT. As protein: CASSQHLNTEAFF.

The chain employs TRBV15 and TRBJ2-7; D call uncertain. Trimming took 0 bases from V and 0 from J, leaving 3 bases between them. Germline V gene data show CDR1 as LNHNV and CDR2 as YYDKDF (reference sequence). This CDR3 is built from 13 residues. CDR3 protein: CATSRDPSYEQYF. DNA of the CDR3: TGTGCCACCAGCAGAGACCCCTCCTACGAGCAGTACTTC.

The CDR3 bases are TGTGCCAGCACCCCGAAGGGGGGACAGGGGATGGCTGAGCAGTTCTTC. This encodes CASTPKGGQGMAEQFF. The V call is TRBV27, the J call TRBJ2-1; 10 bases are a match to TRBD1. The CDR3 covers 16 residues. V was clipped by 7 bases and J by 9 bases; unmatched bases: 15. Germline lookup yields CDR1 MNHEY and CDR2 SMNVEV (reference sequence).

This clone was observed a few times. The chain links TRBV20-1 to TRBJ1-1; D gene unclear. Germline V gene lookup returns CDR1 DFQATT and CDR2 SNEGSKA (reference sequence). CDR3 size: 13 residues. The germline V and J ends were trimmed by 4 bases and 1 base, with 10 bases remaining between them. The CDR3 loop reads CSATDIQNTEAFF. CDR3 DNA sequence: TGCAGTGCTACTGACATCCAGAACACTGAAGCTTTCTTT.